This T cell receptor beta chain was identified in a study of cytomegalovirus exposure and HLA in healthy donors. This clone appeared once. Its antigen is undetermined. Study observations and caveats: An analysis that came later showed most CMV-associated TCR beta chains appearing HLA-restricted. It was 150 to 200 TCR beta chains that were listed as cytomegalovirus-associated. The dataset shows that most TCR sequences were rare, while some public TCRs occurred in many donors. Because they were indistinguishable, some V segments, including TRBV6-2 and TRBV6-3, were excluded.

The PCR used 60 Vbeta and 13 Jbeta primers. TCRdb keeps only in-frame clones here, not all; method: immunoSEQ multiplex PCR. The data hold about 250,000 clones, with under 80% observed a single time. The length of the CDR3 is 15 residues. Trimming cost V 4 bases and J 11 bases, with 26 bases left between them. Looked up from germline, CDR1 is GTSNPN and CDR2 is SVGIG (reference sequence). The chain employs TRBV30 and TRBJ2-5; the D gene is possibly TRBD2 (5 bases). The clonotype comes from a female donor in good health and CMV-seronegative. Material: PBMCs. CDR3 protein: CAWKMVGVREKEQYF. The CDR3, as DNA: TGTGCCTGGAAAATGGTTGGGGTGAGGGAAAAAGAGCAGTACTTC. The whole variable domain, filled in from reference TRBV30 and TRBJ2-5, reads SQTIHQWPATLVQPVGSPLSLECTVEGTSNPNLYWYRQAAGRGLQLLFYSVGIGQISSEVPQNLSASRPQDRQFILSSKKLLLSDSGFYLCAWKMVGVREKEQYFGPGTRLLVL.